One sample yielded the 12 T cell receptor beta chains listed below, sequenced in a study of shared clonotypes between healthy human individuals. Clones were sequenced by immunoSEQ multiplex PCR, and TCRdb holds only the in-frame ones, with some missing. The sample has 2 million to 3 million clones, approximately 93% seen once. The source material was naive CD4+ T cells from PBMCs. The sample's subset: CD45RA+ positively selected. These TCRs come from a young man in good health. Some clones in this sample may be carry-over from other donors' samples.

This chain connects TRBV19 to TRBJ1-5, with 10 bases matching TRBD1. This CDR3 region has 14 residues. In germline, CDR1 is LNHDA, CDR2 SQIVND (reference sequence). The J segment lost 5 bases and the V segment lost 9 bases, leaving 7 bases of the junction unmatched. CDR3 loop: CASGWTGGDQPQHF. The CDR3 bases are TGTGCCAGCGGGTGGACAGGGGGGGATCAGCCCCAGCATTTT.

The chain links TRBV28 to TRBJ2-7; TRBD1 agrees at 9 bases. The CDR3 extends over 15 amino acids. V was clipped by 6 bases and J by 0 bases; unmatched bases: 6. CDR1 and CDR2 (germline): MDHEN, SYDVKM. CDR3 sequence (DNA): TGTGCCAGCAGCCACCTGACAGGGGGCTCCTACGAGCAGTACTTC. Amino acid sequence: CASSHLTGGSYEQYF.

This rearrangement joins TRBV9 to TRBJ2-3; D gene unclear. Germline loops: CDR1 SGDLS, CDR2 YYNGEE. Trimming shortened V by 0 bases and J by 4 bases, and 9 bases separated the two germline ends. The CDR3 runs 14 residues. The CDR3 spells CASSVGNGADTQYF. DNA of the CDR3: TGTGCCAGCAGCGTAGGGAATGGTGCAGATACGCAGTATTTT.

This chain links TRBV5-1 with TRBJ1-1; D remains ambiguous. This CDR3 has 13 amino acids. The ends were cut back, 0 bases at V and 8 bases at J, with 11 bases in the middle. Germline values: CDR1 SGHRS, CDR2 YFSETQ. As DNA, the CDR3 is TGCGCCAGCAGCTTGGCCCCTACAGAGGAAGCTTTCTTT. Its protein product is CASSLAPTEEAFF.

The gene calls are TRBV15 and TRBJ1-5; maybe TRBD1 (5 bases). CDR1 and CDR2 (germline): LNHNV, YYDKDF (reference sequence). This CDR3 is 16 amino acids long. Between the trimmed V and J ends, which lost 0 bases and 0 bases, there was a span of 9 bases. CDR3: CATSRDRQNSNQPQHF. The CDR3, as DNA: TGTGCCACCAGCAGAGATCGACAGAATAGCAATCAGCCCCAGCATTTT.

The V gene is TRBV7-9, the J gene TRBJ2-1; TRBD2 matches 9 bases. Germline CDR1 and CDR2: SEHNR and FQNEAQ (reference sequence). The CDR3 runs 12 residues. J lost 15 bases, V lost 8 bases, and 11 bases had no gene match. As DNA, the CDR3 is TGTGCCAGCTGGGCGGGAGGGCAGGGTGGGTTCTTC. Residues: CASWAGGQGGFF.

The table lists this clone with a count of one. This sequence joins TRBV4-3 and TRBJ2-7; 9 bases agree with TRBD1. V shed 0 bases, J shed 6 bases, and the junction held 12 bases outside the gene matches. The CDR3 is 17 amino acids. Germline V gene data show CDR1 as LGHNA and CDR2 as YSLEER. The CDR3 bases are TGCGCCAGCAGCCAAGATGGGCGGGGGACAGGGCGTACCGAGCAGTACTTC. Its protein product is CASSQDGRGTGRTEQYF.

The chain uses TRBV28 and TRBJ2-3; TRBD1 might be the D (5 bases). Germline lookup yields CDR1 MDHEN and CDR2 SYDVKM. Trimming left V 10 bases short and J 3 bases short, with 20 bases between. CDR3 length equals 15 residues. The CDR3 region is CATKPNWQGTDTQYF. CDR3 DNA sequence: TGTGCCACCAAACCTAACTGGCAGGGTACAGATACGCAGTATTTT.

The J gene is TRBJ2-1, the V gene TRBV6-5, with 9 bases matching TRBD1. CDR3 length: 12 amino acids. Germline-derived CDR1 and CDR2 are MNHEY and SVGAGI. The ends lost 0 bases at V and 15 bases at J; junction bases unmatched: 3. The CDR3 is CASSYSTGGLFF. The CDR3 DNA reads TGTGCCAGCAGTTACTCCACAGGGGGCCTGTTCTTC.

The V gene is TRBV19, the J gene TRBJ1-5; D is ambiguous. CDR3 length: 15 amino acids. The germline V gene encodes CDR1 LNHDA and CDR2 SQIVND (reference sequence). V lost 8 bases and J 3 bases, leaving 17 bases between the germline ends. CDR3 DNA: TGTGCCAGTTCCCCACCCGGCCCCCCCAATCAGCCCCAGCATTTT. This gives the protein CASSPPGPPNQPQHF.

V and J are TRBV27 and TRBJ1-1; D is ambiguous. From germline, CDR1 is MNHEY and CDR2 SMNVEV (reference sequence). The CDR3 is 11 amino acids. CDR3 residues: CPCWVNTEAFF. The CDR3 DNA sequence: TGTCCCTGTTGGGTGAACACTGAAGCTTTCTTT.

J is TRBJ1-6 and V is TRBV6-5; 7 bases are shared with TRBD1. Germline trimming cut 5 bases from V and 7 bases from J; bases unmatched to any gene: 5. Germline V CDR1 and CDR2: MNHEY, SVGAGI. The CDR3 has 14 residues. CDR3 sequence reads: CASSRQGMNSPLHF. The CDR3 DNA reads TGTGCCAGCAGTCGACAGGGAATGAATTCACCCCTCCACTTT.